The rows below give T cell receptor beta chains drawn from one sample of a study of blood T cell repertoires in COVID-19. Generated by immunoSEQ multiplex PCR, the TCRdb table keeps only in-frame clones and is missing some. Here the sample spans under 130,000 clones, about four fifths being singletons. The sequencing sample was made of peripheral blood. These TCRs come from a woman of 80 years or more with acute or convalescent COVID-19. Both conserved end residues are part of each CDR3. Each record gives: clone size, D gene, V gene, J gene, CDR3 protein, CDR3 DNA. A D gene is named only where the DNA matches it firmly. Size values are once, few and many counts, or a class for expanded clones, and some rows have none.

-	-	TRBV5-1	TRBJ2-7	CASAFETAYYEQYF	TGCGCCTCAGCCTTTGAGACAGCTTACTACGAGCAGTACTTC
once	-	TRBV21-1	TRBJ2-3	CASSKEGRLAVTDTQYF	TGTGCCAGCAGCAAAGAGGGAAGGCTAGCGGTCACAGATACGCAGTATTTT
once	TRBD1	TRBV2	TRBJ1-2	CASSEDRGVYGYTF	TGTGCCAGCAGTGAAGACAGGGGGGTCTATGGCTACACCTTC
-	-	TRBV7-2	TRBJ1-2	CASSSSGARGYTF	TGTGCCAGCAGCTCCTCAGGGGCCCGTGGCTACACCTTC
once	-	TRBV24-1	TRBJ2-5	CATSDPGGAQETQYF	TGTGCCACCAGTGATCCTGGCGGGGCCCAAGAGACCCAGTACTTC
-	-	TRBV6-2/TRBV6-3	TRBJ1-2	CASSYSGSYGYTF	TGTGCCAGCAGTTACTCCGGGAGCTATGGCTACACCTTC
-	-	TRBV3-1/TRBV3-2	TRBJ2-7	CASSQGGSRGEQYF	TGTGCCAGCAGCCAAGGAGGGAGCAGGGGCGAGCAGTACTTC
-	-	TRBV15	TRBJ1-6	CATSRARVENSPLHF	TGTGCCACCAGCAGAGCCAGGGTAGAGAATTCACCCCTCCACTTT
-	-	TRBV30	TRBJ1-1	CAWSLAANTEAFF	TGTGCCTGGAGTTTGGCGGCGAACACTGAAGCTTTCTTT
-	-	TRBV2	TRBJ2-6	CATKGGAGANVLTF	TGTGCCACCAAAGGGGGGGCTGGGGCCAACGTCCTGACTTTC
-	-	TRBV12-5	TRBJ1-5	CASGLGSNQPQHF	TGTGCTAGTGGTTTGGGCAGTAATCAGCCCCAGCATTTT
-	-	TRBV2	TRBJ1-1	CASSEEGQRVPEAFF	TGTGCCAGCAGTGAAGAGGGGCAGCGGGTCCCTGAAGCTTTCTTT
-	-	TRBV28	TRBJ1-5	CASSPMTYGNQPQHF	TGTGCCAGCAGCCCCATGACATACGGCAATCAGCCCCAGCATTTT
-	TRBD2	TRBV2	TRBJ2-7	CASSSPGGIGYEQYF	TGTGCCAGCAGTTCTCCCGGGGGGATCGGCTACGAGCAGTACTTC
-	-	TRBV5-4	TRBJ1-1	CASSKVGGTEAFF	TGTGCCAGCAGCAAGGTAGGAGGTACTGAAGCTTTCTTT
-	TRBD2	TRBV5-1	TRBJ2-3	CASRIGPSGSTDTQYF	TGCGCCAGCAGGATAGGGCCTAGCGGCTCCACAGATACGCAGTATTTT